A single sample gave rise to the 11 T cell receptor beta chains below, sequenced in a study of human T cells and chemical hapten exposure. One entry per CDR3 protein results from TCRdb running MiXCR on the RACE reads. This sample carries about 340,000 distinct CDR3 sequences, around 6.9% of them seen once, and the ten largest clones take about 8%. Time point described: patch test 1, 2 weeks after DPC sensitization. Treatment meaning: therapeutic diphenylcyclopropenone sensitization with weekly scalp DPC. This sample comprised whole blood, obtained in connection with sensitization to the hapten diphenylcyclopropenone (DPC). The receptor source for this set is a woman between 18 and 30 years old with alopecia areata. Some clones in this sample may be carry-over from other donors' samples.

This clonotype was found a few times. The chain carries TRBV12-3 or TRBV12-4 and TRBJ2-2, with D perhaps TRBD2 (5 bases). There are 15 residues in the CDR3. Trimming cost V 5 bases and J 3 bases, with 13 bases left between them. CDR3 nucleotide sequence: TGTGCCAGCAGTAAAGAGGGCACCTACACCGGGGAGCTGTTTTTT. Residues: CASSKEGTYTGELFF.

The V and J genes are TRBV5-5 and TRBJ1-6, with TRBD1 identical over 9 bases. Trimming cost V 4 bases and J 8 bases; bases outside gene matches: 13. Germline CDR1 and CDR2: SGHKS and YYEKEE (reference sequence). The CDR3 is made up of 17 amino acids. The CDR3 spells CASSLGQGPLDDSPLHF. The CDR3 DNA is TGTGCCAGCAGCCTAGGACAGGGGCCCTTGGATGATTCACCCCTCCACTTT.

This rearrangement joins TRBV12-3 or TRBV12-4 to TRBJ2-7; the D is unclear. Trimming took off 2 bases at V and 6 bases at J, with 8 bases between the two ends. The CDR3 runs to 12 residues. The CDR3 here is CASSLFRGEQYF. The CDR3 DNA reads TGTGCCAGCAGTTTATTTAGAGGCGAGCAGTACTTC.

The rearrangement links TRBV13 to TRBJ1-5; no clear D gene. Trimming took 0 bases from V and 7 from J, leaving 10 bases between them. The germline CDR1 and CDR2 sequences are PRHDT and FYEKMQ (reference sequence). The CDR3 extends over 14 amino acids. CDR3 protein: CASSLGGMRQPQHF. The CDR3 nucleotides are TGTGCCAGCAGCTTAGGCGGGATGCGACAGCCCCAGCATTTT.

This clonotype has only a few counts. CDR3 bases: TGTGCCAGCAGTGCCAGACTGACGGGACAGGGAAAAGCTTTCTTT. It encodes CASSARLTGQGKAFF. This chain joins TRBV27 and TRBJ1-1; 9 positions agree with TRBD1. The trim removed 5 bases at V and 9 bases at J, leaving 13 bases unmatched. The CDR3 is 15 amino acids. Looked up from germline, CDR1 is MNHEY and CDR2 is SMNVEV (reference sequence).

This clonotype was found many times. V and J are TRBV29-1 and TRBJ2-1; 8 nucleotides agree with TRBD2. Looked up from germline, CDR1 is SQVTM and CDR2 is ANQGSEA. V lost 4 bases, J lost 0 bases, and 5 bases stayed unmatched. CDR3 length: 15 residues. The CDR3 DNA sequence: TGCAGCGTTGGCGGGGGGTATAGCTCCTACAATGAGCAGTTCTTC. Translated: CSVGGGYSSYNEQFF.

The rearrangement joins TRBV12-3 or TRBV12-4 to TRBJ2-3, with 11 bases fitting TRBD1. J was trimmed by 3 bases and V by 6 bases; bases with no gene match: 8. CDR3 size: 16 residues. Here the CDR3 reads CASSVPGQGETDTQYF. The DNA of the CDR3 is TGTGCCAGCAGCGTCCCGGGACAGGGGGAAACAGATACGCAGTATTTT.

The CDR3 bases are TGTGCCAGCAACTTTGGCGGGGGCCAAACAAATACGCAGTATTTT. Amino acid sequence: CASNFGGGQTNTQYF. The chain couples TRBV2 to TRBJ2-3; the D gene is possibly TRBD2 (7 bases). The CDR3 extends over 15 amino acids. Looked up from germline, CDR1 is SNHLY and CDR2 is FYNNEI. Trimming stripped 7 bases from V and 7 bases from J, with 21 bases between.

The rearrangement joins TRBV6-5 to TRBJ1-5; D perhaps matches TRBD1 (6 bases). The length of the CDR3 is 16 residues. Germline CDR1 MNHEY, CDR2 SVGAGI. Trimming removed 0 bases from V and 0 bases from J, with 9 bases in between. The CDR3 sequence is CASSYSGAPSNQPQHF. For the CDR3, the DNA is TGTGCCAGCAGTTACTCGGGGGCCCCTAGCAATCAGCCCCAGCATTTT.

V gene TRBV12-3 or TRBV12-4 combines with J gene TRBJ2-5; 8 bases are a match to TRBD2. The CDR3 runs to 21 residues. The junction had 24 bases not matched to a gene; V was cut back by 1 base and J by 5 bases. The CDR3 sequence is CASSLGRVPGLDRPQEETQYF. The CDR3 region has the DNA TGTGCCAGCAGTTTAGGCCGCGTTCCGGGACTAGACCGTCCGCAGGAGGAGACCCAGTACTTC.

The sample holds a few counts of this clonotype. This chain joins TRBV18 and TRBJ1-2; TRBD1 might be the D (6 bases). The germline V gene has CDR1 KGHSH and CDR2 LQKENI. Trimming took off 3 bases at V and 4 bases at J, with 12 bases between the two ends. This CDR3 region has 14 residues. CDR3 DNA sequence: TGTGCCAGCTCACCTTTAGACAGGCGCTATGGCTACACCTTC. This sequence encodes CASSPLDRRYGYTF.